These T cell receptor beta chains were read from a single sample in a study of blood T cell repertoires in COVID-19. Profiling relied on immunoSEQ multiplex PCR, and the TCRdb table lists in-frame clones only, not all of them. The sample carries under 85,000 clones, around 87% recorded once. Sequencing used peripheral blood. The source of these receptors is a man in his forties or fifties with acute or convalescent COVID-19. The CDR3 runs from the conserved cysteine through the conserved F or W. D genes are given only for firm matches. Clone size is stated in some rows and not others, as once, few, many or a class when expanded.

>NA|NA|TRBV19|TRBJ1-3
TGTGCCAGTAGTATCTCGGCCGGGATAGGAAACACCATATATTTT
CASSISAGIGNTIYF
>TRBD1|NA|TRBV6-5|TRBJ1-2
TGTGCCAGCAGGGGGACAGAGTCGTCCTATGGCTACACCTTC
CASRGTESSYGYTF
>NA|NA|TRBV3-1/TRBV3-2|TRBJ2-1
TGTGCCAGCAGCCAAGTCAGAAGCAATGAGCAGTTCTTC
CASSQVRSNEQFF
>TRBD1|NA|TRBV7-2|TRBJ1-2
TGTGCCAGCAGCTTAACCGGGACAGGGGCCGGGGATGGCTACACCTTC
CASSLTGTGAGDGYTF
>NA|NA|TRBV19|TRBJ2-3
TGTGCCAGTAGTATGACCCGCGGCGGACTGGCTAGCACAGATACGCAGTATTTT
CASSMTRGGLASTDTQYF
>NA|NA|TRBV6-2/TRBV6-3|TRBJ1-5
TGTGCCAGCAGTGGGGCCGTCAATCAGCCCCAGCATTTT
CASSGAVNQPQHF
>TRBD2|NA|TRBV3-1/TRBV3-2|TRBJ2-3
TGTGCCAGCAGCCAGGTACTAGCGGTGCCGGTCCCAGATACGCAGTATTTT
CASSQVLAVPVPDTQYF
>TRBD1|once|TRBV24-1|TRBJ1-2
TGTGCCACCAGTGACGGAGGACAGGGTACAGAAGGCTACACCTTC
CATSDGGQGTEGYTF
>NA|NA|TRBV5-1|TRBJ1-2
TGCGCCAGCAGCCCATTCGTCGGGCAGGCCCAGGGCTATGGCTACACCTTC
CASSPFVGQAQGYGYTF
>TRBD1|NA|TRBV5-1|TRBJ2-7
TGCGCCAGCACGGGACAGGGAAACTCCTACGAGCAGTACTTC
CASTGQGNSYEQYF
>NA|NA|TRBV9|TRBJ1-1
TGTGCCAGCAGCGTGCTTAAGGGAGCGGGCACTGAAGCTTTCTTT
CASSVLKGAGTEAFF
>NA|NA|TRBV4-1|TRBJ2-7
TGCGCCAGCAGCCACGGAAGCGGCTACGAGCAGTACTTC
CASSHGSGYEQYF
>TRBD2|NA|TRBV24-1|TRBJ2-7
TGTGCCACCAGTGATCCCTATTCGGGAGGGCCCGAGCAGTACTTC
CATSDPYSGGPEQYF
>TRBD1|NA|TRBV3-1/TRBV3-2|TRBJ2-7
TGTGCCAGCAGCCAAGCGACAGGGAGTCTCGAGCAGTACTTC
CASSQATGSLEQYF
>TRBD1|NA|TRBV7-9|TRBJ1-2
TGTGCCAGCAGCCTTCAGGACAGGGGATTCCCCGGCTACACCTTC
CASSLQDRGFPGYTF
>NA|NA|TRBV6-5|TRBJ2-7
TGTGCCAGCAGTTACCTCCCGGTATACTACGAGCAGTACTTC
CASSYLPVYYEQYF
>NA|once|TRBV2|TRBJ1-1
TGTGCCAGCAGTGAAGTCCGGGATACTGAAGCTTTCTTT
CASSEVRDTEAFF
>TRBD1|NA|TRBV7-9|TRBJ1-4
TGTGCCAGCAGCTTGGTTACAGGGGGGGAAAAACTGTTTTTT
CASSLVTGGEKLFF
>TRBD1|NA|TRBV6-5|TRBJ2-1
TGTGCCAGCAAGAGGACAGGGACCAATGAGCAGTTCTTC
CASKRTGTNEQFF
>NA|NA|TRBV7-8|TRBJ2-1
TGTGCCAGCAGCCCAATCCCGTCGGTTGAGCAGTTCTTC
CASSPIPSVEQFF
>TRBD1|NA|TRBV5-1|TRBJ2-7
TGCGCCAGCAGCTTCTCCGGGACAGGGGTTTACGAGCAGTACTTC
CASSFSGTGVYEQYF
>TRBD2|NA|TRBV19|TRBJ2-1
TGTGCCAGTACCCTGGAGACGACTAGCGGGAGTGGTGGGCAGTTCTTC
CASTLETTSGSGGQFF
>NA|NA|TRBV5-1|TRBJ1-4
TGCGCCAGCAGCTTGGGGGCAGGGGCAGGTGAAAAACTGTTTTTT
CASSLGAGAGEKLFF
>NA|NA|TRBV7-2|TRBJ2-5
TGTGCCAGCAGCCAAGTTACAGGATCGGAAGAGACCCAGTACTTC
CASSQVTGSEETQYF
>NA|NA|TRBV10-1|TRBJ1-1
TGCGCCAGCAGTGAGTACGGCGGGGAGTCTGAAGCTTTCTTT
CASSEYGGESEAFF
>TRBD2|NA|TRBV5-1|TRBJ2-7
TGCGCCAGCAGCAGGATCGGGACTAGCGGCTCCTACGAGCAGTACTTC
CASSRIGTSGSYEQYF
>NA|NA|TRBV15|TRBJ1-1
TGTGCCACCAGCAGAGCAGGGGAGAACACTGAAGCTTTCTTT
CATSRAGENTEAFF
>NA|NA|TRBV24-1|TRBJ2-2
TGTGCCACCAGTGATTTCGTGTCCGGCACCGGGGAGCTGTTTTTT
CATSDFVSGTGELFF
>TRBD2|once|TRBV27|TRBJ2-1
TGTGCCAGCGGGACGGCCCCTACTAGCGGGAGGGACAATGAGCAGTTCTTC
CASGTAPTSGRDNEQFF
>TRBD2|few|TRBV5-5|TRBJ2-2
TGTGCCAGCAGCTATGGGACTAGCGGGAGGAACACCGGGGAGCTGTTTTTT
CASSYGTSGRNTGELFF
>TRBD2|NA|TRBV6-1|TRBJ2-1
TGTGCCAGCAGTGATATCGTCGCTAGCGGGAGAGGGGAGCAGTTCTTC
CASSDIVASGRGEQFF
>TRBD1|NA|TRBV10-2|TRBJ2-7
TGCGCCAGCAGTGGACAGGGCTACGAGCAGTACTTC
CASSGQGYEQYF
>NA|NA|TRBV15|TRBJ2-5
TGTGCCACCAGCAGAGGGCCCCAAGAGACCCAGTACTTC
CATSRGPQETQYF
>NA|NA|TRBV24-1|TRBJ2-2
TGTGCCACCAGTGTATCTGGCGGACAGAACACCGGGGAGCTGTTTTTT
CATSVSGGQNTGELFF
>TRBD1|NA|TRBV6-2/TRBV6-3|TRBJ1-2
TGTGCCAGCAGTCCCGACAGGGGTCGTGGCTACACCTTC
CASSPDRGRGYTF
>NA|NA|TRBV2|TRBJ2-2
TGTGCCAGCACTTTAGCCGGGGAGCTGTTTTTT
CASTLAGELFF
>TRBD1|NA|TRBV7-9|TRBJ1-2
TGTGCCAGCAGTCCCGGGACAGCTTCTAACTATGGCTACACCTTC
CASSPGTASNYGYTF
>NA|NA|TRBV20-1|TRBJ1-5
TGCAGTGCTAGTATCCCAGGGGGCAATCAGCCCCAGCATTTT
CSASIPGGNQPQHF
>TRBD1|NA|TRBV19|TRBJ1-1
TGTGCCAGCGGACAGGGTGAGAGCATGAACACTGAAGCTTTCTTT
CASGQGESMNTEAFF
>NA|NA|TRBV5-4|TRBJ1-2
TGTGCCAGCAGCTTGGATGGGGGGAGGTATGGCTACACCTTC
CASSLDGGRYGYTF